A single sample is the source of the 11 T cell receptor beta chains below, sequenced in a study of blood T cell repertoires in COVID-19. Only in-frame clones appear in the TCRdb table, and some are missing; sequencing was by immunoSEQ multiplex PCR. The sample lists 150,000 to 200,000 clones, around 81% seen once, with more than 9.5% in the top ten. Sequenced material: peripheral blood. These receptors were taken from a man aged 55 to 70 with active or convalescent COVID-19.

The J gene is TRBJ2-5, the V gene TRBV5-6; possibly TRBD2 for D (6 bases). The CDR3 covers 15 residues. From germline, CDR1 is SGHDT and CDR2 YYEEEE. V was cut by 1 base and J by 1 base, with 11 bases left in between. The CDR3 DNA sequence: TGTGCCAGCAGCTTGCGCGGGGCTGGCCAAGAGACCCAGTACTTC. It encodes CASSLRGAGQETQYF.

The rearrangement uses TRBV20-1 and TRBJ2-7; 7 bases are shared with TRBD1. V was clipped by 3 bases and J by 2 bases; unmatched bases: 7. Germline V lookup: CDR1 DFQATT, CDR2 SNEGSKA (reference sequence). CDR3 size: 14 residues. CDR3 protein: CSASSGGNTYEQYF. The CDR3 region has the DNA TGCAGTGCTAGTTCAGGGGGAAACACCTACGAGCAGTACTTC.

The chain uses TRBV5-4 and TRBJ2-5, with a weak D call TRBD2 (6 bases). With 5 bases removed from V and 2 bases from J, the gap between germline ends came to 10 bases. The CDR3 covers 13 residues. Germline-derived CDR1 and CDR2 are SGHNT and YYREEE (reference sequence). Here the CDR3 DNA reads TGTGCCAGCAGAGCCGGGACTCAAGAGACCCAGTACTTC. This sequence encodes CASRAGTQETQYF.

V gene TRBV5-1 combines with J gene TRBJ2-3; possibly TRBD2 for D (5 bases). Trimming cost V 4 bases and J 2 bases, with 14 bases left between them. The CDR3 sequence is 15 residues long. CDR1 SGHRS and CDR2 YFSETQ come from the germline V gene. This CDR3 is CASSKDGNPTDTQYF. In DNA, the CDR3 is TGCGCCAGCAGCAAGGACGGGAACCCCACAGATACGCAGTATTTT.

The chain couples TRBV6-4 to TRBJ1-4, with a tentative D call TRBD1 (5 bases). Germline-derived CDR1 and CDR2 are MRHNA and SNTAGT. The CDR3 has 15 residues. Trimming took 7 bases from V and 6 from J, leaving 18 bases between them. The CDR3 DNA follows: TGTGCCAGCACCCTCGGGGGACCCAAGGATGAAAAACTGTTTTTT. Its protein is CASTLGGPKDEKLFF.

The rearrangement uses TRBV24-1 and TRBJ2-6; unclear D gene. CDR1 is KGHDR and CDR2 is SFDVKD in the germline V gene. V lost 5 bases and J 3 bases, leaving 10 bases between the germline ends. The CDR3 totals 15 residues. CDR3 loop: CATSGSVFGANVLTF. Here the CDR3 DNA reads TGTGCCACCAGTGGTTCGGTCTTTGGGGCCAACGTCCTGACTTTC.

The chain has TRBV5-1 and TRBJ2-2, with TRBD1 as a possible D gene (5 bases). The ends were cut back, 6 bases at V and 1 base at J, with 7 bases in the middle. Germline CDR1 and CDR2: SGHRS and YFSETQ. The CDR3 has 13 amino acids. The CDR3 region has the DNA TGCGCCAGCACGGACAAGAACACCGGGGAGCTGTTTTTT. Translation gives CASTDKNTGELFF. Looking up the rest from reference TRBV5-1 and TRBJ2-2 gives the full variable domain: KAGVTQTPRYLIKTRGQQVTLSCSPISGHRSVSWYQQTPGQGLQFLFEYFSETQRNKGNFPGRFSGRQFSNSRSEMNVSTLELGDSALYLCASTDKNTGELFFGEGSRLTVL.

The gene calls are TRBV6-1 and TRBJ1-3; no definite D call. Trimming took 1 base from V and 0 from J, leaving 10 bases between them. CDR3 length equals 16 residues. Germline V gene sequence: CDR1 MNHNS, CDR2 SASEGT. CDR3 sequence reads: CASSEGGGHSGNTIYF. The CDR3, as DNA: TGTGCCAGCAGTGAAGGGGGAGGCCACTCTGGAAACACCATATATTTT.

The chain employs TRBV2 and TRBJ1-1; 7 bases line up with TRBD1. Germline V gives CDR1 SNHLY, CDR2 FYNNEI. The CDR3 is 18 amino acids. Trimming cost V 0 bases and J 2 bases; bases outside gene matches: 12. The CDR3 is CASSEAGGQGRINTEAFF. CDR3 in DNA: TGTGCCAGCAGTGAAGCAGGGGGCCAGGGTCGGATAAACACTGAAGCTTTCTTT.

The gene calls are TRBV28 and TRBJ1-2, with D unclear. Germline V lookup: CDR1 MDHEN, CDR2 SYDVKM. Trimming removed 2 bases at V and 7 bases at J, with 8 bases between. The CDR3 consists of 12 residues. CDR3 residues: CASSLAEGGYTF. DNA for the CDR3: TGTGCCAGCAGTTTAGCAGAGGGTGGCTACACCTTC.

The sample holds one count of this clone. The chain is built from TRBV19 and TRBJ2-3; 12 nucleotides agree with TRBD2. Germline lookup yields CDR1 LNHDA and CDR2 SQIVND (reference sequence). V trimming: 2 bases; J trimming: 5 bases; junction bases outside the gene matches: 2. The CDR3 consists of 15 residues. The CDR3 loop reads CASSITSGGLDTQYF. CDR3 nucleotides: TGTGCCAGTAGTATAACTAGCGGGGGGCTAGATACGCAGTATTTT.